The T cell receptor (beta chain) described here comes from a study of shared clonotypes between healthy human individuals. Every subset had its genomic DNA shared out evenly among several immunoSEQ plates. Methods used by the authors: Filtering was not the same, since immunoSEQ gave junction-only sequences without quality scores. Data came from immunoSEQ multiplex PCR; TCRdb stores just in-frame clones and leaves some out. The DNA gave D and trimming, while V, J and clone size come from that table. The sample carries hundreds of thousands of clones, around 92% recorded once. V was clipped by 6 bases and J by 2 bases; unmatched bases: 9. Germline lookup yields CDR1 MNHEY and CDR2 SMNVEV (reference sequence). CDR3 length: 15 residues. CD45RO-negative, CCR7-selected cells formed the naive CD8 fraction, which excluded terminally differentiated effector memory CD45RA+ cells. Healthy HIV-negative adults with no recent acute infections or vaccinations were recruited as donors. Adults of Caucasian background living in Nashville, Tennessee made up all donors.

The sequencing input was naive CD8+ T cells sorted from blood. The sequence was collected from a man aged 25 to 40 in good health. V and J are TRBV27 and TRBJ2-5; 7 nucleotides line up with TRBD2. The CDR3 region has the DNA TGTGCCAGCAGCTTCGGGGCTAGCGGTCAAGAGACCCAGTACTTC. It is translated as CASSFGASGQETQYF.